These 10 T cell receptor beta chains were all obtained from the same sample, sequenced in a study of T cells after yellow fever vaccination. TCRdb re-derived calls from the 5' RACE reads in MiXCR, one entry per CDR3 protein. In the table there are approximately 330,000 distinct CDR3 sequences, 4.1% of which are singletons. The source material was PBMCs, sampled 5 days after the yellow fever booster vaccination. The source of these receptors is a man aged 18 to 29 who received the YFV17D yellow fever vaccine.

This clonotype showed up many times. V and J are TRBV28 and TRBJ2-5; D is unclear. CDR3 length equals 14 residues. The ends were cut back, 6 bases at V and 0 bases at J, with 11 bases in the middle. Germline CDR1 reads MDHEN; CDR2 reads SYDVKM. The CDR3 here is CASSPAGHQETQYF. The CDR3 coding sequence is TGTGCCAGCAGCCCGGCCGGGCACCAAGAGACCCAGTACTTC.

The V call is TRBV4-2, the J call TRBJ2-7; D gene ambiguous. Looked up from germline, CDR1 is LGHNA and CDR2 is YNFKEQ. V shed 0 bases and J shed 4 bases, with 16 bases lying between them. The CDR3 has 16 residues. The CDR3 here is CASSQDSPGPVYEQYF. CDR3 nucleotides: TGTGCCAGCAGCCAAGATTCCCCCGGGCCCGTTTACGAGCAGTACTTC.

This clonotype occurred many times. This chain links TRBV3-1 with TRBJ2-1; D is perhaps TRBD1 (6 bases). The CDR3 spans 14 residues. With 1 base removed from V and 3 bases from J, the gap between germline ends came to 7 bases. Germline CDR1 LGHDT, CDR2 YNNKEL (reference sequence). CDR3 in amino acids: CASSQGDIYNEQFF. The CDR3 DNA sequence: TGTGCCAGCAGCCAAGGGGACATCTACAATGAGCAGTTCTTC.

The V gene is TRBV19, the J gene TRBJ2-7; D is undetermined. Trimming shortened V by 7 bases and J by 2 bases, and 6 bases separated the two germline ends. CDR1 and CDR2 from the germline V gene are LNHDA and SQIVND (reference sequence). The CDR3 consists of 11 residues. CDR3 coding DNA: TGTGCCAGTAAAGGCACCTACGAGCAGTACGTC. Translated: CASKGTYEQYV.

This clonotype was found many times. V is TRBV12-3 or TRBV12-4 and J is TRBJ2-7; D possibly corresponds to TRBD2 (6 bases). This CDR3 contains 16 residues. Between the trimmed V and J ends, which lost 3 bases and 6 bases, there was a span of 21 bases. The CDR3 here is CASSFRSNQLGGEQYF. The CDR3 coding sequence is TGTGCCAGCAGTTTCCGCTCAAATCAACTCGGGGGCGAGCAGTACTTC.

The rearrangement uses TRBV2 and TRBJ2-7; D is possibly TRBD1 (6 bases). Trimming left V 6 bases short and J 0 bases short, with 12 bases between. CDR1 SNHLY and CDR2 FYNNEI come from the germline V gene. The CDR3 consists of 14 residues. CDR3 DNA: TGTGCCAGCAGGCCGGGACATAGCTCCTACGAGCAGTACTTC. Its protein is CASRPGHSSYEQYF. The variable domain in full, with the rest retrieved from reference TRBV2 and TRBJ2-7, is EPEVTQTPSHQVTQMGQEVILRCVPISNHLYFYWYRQILGQKVEFLVSFYNNEISEKSEIFDDQFSVERPDGSNFTLKIRSTKLEDSAMYFCASRPGHSSYEQYFGPGTRLTVT.

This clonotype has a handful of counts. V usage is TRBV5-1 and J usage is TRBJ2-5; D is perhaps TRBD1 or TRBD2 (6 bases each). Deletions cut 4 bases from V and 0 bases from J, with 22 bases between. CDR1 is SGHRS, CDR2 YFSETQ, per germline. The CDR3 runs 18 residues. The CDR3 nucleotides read TGCGCCAGCAGCCGGGGGCCGTCCGGAGGCGGGAACCAAGAGACCCAGTACTTC. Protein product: CASSRGPSGGGNQETQYF.

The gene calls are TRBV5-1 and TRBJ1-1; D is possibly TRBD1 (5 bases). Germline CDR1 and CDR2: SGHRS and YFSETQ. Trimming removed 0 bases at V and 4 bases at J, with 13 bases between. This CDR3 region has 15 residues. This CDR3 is CASSLDGRVGTEAFF. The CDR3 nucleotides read TGCGCCAGCAGCTTGGATGGCAGGGTAGGCACTGAAGCTTTCTTT.

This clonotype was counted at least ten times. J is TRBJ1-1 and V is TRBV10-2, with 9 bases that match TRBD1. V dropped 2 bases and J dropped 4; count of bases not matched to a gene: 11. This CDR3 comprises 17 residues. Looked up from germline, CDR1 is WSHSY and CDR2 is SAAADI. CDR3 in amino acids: CASSERTGVWIGTEAFF. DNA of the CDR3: TGCGCCAGCAGTGAGAGGACAGGGGTTTGGATTGGCACTGAAGCTTTCTTT.

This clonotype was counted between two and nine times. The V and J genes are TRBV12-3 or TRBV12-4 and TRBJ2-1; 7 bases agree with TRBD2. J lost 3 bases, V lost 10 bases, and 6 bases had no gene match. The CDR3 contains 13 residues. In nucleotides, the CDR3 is TGTGCCACCACGGGGGACTACTACAATGAGCAGTTCTTC. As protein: CATTGDYYNEQFF.